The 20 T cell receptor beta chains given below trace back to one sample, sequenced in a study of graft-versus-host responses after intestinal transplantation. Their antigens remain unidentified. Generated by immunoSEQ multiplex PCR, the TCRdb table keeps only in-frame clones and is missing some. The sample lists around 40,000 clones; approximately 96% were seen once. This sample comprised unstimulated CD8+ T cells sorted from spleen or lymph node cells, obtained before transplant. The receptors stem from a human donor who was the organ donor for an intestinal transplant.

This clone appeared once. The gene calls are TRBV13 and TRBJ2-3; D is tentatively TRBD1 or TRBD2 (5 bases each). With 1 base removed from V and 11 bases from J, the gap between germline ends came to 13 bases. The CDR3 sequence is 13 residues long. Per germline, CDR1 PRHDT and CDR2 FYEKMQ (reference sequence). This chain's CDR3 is CASSLEDGGEQYF. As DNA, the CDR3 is TGTGCCAGCAGCTTAGAGGATGGGGGAGAGCAGTATTTT.

The CDR3 region has the DNA TGCGCCAGCAGCCAAGATCGCGGACTGGGTGGGGTCGATGGCTACACCTTC. This codes for CASSQDRGLGGVDGYTF. The chain has TRBV4-1 and TRBJ1-2; D gene uncertain. V lost 0 bases to trimming and J lost 6 bases, with 20 bases between them. CDR1 and CDR2 from the germline V gene are MGHRA and YSYEKL. The CDR3 has 17 residues.

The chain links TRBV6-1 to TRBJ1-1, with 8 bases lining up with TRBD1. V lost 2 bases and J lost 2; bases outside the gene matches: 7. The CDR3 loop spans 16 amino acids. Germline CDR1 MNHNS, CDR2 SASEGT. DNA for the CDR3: TGTGCCAGCAGTGAATCGGCGGGGACAGGCAACACTGAAGCTTTCTTT. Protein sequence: CASSESAGTGNTEAFF.

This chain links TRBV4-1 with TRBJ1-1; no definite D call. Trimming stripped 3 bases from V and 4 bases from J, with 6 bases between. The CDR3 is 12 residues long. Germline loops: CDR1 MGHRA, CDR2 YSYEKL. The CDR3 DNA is TGCGCCAGCAGCCACATGGGCACTGAAGCTTTCTTT. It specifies CASSHMGTEAFF.

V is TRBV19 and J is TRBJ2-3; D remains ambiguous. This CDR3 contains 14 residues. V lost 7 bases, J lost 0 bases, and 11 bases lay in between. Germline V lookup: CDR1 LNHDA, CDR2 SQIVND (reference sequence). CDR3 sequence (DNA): TGTGCCAGTACCATCGGACCTAGCACAGATACGCAGTATTTT. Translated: CASTIGPSTDTQYF.

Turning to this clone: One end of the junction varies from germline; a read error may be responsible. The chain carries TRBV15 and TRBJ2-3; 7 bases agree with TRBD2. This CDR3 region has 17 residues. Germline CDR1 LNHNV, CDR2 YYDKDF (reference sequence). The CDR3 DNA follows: TGTGCCACCAGCGGAGATCGCCCCGGGGGGTTGAAAGATACGCAGTATTTT. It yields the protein CATSGDRPGGLKDTQYF.

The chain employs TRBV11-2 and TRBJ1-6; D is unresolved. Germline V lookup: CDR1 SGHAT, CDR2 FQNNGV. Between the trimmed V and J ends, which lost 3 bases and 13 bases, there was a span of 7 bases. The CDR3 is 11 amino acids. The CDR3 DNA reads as TGTGCCAGCAGCTTTGGCGGGCCCCTCCACTTT. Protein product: CASSFGGPLHF.

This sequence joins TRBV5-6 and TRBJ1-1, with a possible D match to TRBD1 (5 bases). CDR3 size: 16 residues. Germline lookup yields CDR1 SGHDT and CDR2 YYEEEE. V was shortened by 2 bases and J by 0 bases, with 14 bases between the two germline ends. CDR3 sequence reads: CASSFGQGRLNTEAFF. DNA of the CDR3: TGTGCCAGCAGCTTTGGTCAGGGCCGATTGAACACTGAAGCTTTCTTT.

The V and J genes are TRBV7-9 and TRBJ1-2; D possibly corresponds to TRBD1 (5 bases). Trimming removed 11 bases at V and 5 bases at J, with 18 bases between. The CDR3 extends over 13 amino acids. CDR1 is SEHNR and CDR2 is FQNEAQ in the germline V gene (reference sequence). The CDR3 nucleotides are TGTGCCCTCGGGCGGGGCGAGAGGTATGGCTACACCTTC. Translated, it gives CALGRGERYGYTF.

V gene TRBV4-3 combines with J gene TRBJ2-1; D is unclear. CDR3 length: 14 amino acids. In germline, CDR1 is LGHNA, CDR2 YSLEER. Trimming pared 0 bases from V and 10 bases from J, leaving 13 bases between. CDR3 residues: CASSQDLSFTEQFF. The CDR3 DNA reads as TGCGCCAGCAGCCAAGATCTTTCGTTTACCGAGCAGTTCTTC.

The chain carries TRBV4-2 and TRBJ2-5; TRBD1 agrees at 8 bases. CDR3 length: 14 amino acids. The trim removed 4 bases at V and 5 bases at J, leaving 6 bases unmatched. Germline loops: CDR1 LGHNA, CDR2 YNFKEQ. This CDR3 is CASSPSAGGETQYF. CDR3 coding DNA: TGTGCCAGCAGCCCCTCGGCAGGGGGCGAGACCCAGTACTTC.

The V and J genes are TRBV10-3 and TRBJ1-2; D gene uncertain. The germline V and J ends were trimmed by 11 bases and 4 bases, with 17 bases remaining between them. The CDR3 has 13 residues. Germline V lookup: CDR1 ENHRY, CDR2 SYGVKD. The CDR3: CAPPCGVGYGYTF. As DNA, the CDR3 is TGTGCCCCCCCCTGCGGGGTAGGCTATGGCTACACCTTC.

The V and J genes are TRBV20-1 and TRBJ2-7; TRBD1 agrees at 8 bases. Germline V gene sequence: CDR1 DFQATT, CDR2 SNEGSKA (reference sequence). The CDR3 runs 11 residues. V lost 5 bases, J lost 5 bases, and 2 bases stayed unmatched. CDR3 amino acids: CSAQTGDEQYF. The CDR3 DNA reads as TGCAGTGCTCAGACAGGGGACGAGCAGTACTTC.

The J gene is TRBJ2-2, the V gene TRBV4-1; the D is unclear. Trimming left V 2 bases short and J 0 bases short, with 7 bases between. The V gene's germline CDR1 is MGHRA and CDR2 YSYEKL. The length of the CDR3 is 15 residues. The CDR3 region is CASSQFGANTGELFF. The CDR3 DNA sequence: TGCGCCAGCAGCCAATTTGGGGCGAACACCGGGGAGCTGTTTTTT.

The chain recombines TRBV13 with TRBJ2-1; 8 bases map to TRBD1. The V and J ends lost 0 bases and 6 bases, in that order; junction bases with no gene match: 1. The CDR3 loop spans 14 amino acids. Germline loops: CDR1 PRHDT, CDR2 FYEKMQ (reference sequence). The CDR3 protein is CASSLGRGLNEQFF. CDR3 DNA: TGTGCCAGCAGCTTAGGCAGGGGGCTCAATGAGCAGTTCTTC.

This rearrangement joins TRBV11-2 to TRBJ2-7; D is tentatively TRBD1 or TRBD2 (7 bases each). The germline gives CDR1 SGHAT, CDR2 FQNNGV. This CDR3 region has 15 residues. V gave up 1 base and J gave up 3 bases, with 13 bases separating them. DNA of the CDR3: TGTGCCAGCAGCTTAGGTTCAGGGGGGGGCTACGAGCAGTACTTC. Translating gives CASSLGSGGGYEQYF.

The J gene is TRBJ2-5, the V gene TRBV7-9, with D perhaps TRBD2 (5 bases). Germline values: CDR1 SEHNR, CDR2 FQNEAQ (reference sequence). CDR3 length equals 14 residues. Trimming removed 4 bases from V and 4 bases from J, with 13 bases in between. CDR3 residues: CASSSRSVPETQYF. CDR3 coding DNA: TGTGCCAGCAGCTCTCGTAGCGTCCCAGAGACCCAGTACTTC.

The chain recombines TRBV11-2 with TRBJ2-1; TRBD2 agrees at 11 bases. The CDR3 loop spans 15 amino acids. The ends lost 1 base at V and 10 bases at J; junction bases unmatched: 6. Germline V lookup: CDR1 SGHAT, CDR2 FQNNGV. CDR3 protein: CASSLVGLADHEQFF. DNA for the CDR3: TGTGCCAGCAGCTTAGTGGGACTAGCGGACCACGAGCAGTTCTTC.

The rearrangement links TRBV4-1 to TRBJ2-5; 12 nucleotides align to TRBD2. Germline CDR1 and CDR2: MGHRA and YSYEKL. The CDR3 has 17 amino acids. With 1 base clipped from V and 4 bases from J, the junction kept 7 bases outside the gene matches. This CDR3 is CASSQAELAGGLETQYF. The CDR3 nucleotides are TGCGCCAGCAGCCAAGCGGAGCTAGCGGGGGGGCTAGAGACCCAGTACTTC.

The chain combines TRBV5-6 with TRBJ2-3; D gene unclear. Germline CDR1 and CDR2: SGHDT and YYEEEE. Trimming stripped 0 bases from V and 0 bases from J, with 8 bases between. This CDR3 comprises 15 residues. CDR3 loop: CASSLVYISTDTQYF. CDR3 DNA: TGTGCCAGCAGCTTGGTGTACATTAGCACAGATACGCAGTATTTT.